Listed here are 26 T cell receptor beta chains from one sample, sequenced in a study of beta chain features in type 1 diabetes. General study findings and limits: All four CD4+ subsets from Type 1 diabetes patients carried moderately but significantly shorter TCRB CDR3s.

The authors reverse transcribed all of the isolated RNA, so sequencing captured expressed TCRB transcripts. The protocol was immunoSEQ multiplex PCR, while the TCRdb copy is restricted to in-frame clones and leaves out a portion. This table has some 48,000 clones, roughly 48% appearing once. What these receptors recognize is not known. The sample was stem cell memory CD4+ T cells from blood. The receptors here all came from a man aged 30-40 years with type 1 diabetes.

The CDR3 coding sequence is TGCAGTGCTAGGGCGGGGGGAAAACTGTTTTTT. Its protein product is CSARAGGKLFF. V is TRBV20-1 and J is TRBJ1-4, with a possible D match to TRBD1 (5 bases). Between the trimmed V and J ends, which lost 3 bases and 10 bases, there was a span of 9 bases. The CDR3 extends over 11 amino acids. Germline assignment: CDR1 DFQATT and CDR2 SNEGSKA (reference sequence).

V is TRBV5-1 and J is TRBJ2-7; no clear D. The V and J ends lost 5 bases and 0 bases respectively, with 9 bases between them. Germline CDR1 is SGHRS and CDR2 is YFSETQ. The CDR3 spans 13 residues. The CDR3 coding sequence is TGCGCCAGCAGTGGGCAGAGCTCCTACGAGCAGTACTTC. This gives the protein CASSGQSSYEQYF.

The chain carries TRBV5-4 and TRBJ2-1; 7 bases agree with TRBD2. The CDR3 has 15 residues. Trimming took 0 bases from V and 0 from J; bases not matched to a gene: 0. The germline V gene has CDR1 SGHNT and CDR2 YYREEE (reference sequence). The CDR3 spells CASSLGLASYNEQFF. CDR3 nucleotide sequence: TGTGCCAGCAGCTTGGGACTAGCCTCCTACAATGAGCAGTTCTTC. Drawing the rest from reference TRBV5-4 and TRBJ2-1, the complete variable domain is ETGVTQSPTHLIKTRGQQVTLRCSSQSGHNTVSWYQQALGQGPQFIFQYYREEENGRGNFPPRFSGLQFPNYSSELNVNALELDDSALYLCASSLGLASYNEQFFGPGTRLTVL.

The sample holds a few counts of this clone. The V gene is TRBV5-1, the J gene TRBJ2-1; D possibly corresponds to TRBD2 (6 bases). CDR1 and CDR2 (germline): SGHRS, YFSETQ. The V gene lost 4 bases and the J gene lost 0 bases, with 8 bases spanning the gap. The CDR3 extends over 14 amino acids. The CDR3 region is CASSTGSSYNEQFF. CDR3 bases: TGCGCCAGCAGCACCGGGAGCTCCTACAATGAGCAGTTCTTC.

The chain employs TRBV27 and TRBJ2-7; 8 nucleotides line up with TRBD2. V shed 6 bases, J shed 4 bases, and the junction held 11 bases outside the gene matches. This CDR3 has 15 amino acids. CDR1 MNHEY and CDR2 SMNVEV come from the germline V gene (reference sequence). The CDR3 DNA reads as TGTGCCAGCAGCTCCTATCGGGGGGGACGATACGAGCAGTACTTC. This encodes CASSSYRGGRYEQYF.

The chain combines TRBV7-3 with TRBJ2-2, with D possibly TRBD1 on 6 matching bases. The CDR3 consists of 14 residues. Germline CDR1 reads SGHTA; CDR2 reads FQGTGA. V dropped 3 bases and J dropped 3 bases, with 8 bases sitting between them. The CDR3 DNA sequence: TGTGCCAGCAGCTTGGGACATTACACCGGGGAGCTGTTTTTT. It encodes CASSLGHYTGELFF.

The genes are TRBV11-1 and TRBJ2-1, with 7 positions matching TRBD1. Germline lookup yields CDR1 SGHAT and CDR2 FQDESV (reference sequence). V was clipped by 5 bases and J by 8 bases; unmatched bases: 15. CDR3 length: 16 residues. Written as DNA, the CDR3 is TGTGCCAGCAGCCTCCGGACGGTAACAGGGGACGATGAGCAGTTCTTC. Its translation: CASSLRTVTGDDEQFF. Together with reference TRBV11-1 and TRBJ2-1, the CDR3 gives the full variable domain: EAEVAQSPRYKITEKSQAVAFWCDPISGHATLYWYRQILGQGPELLVQFQDESVVDDSQLPKDRFSAERLKGVDSTLKIQPAELGDSAMYLCASSLRTVTGDDEQFFGPGTRLTVL.

The chain couples TRBV5-1 to TRBJ2-7, with a tentative D call TRBD1 (5 bases). CDR3 size: 14 residues. Germline V lookup: CDR1 SGHRS, CDR2 YFSETQ. V lost 4 bases and J 0 bases, leaving 11 bases between the germline ends. Written as DNA, the CDR3 is TGCGCCAGCAGCGGACAACTGAGCTCCTACGAGCAGTACTTC. Its translation: CASSGQLSSYEQYF.

The gene calls are TRBV2 and TRBJ2-3; 8 nucleotides line up with TRBD1. Trimming removed 7 bases from V and 1 base from J; junction bases left unmatched: 7. Germline V CDR1 and CDR2: SNHLY, FYNNEI. CDR3 size: 15 residues. This CDR3 is CASTKQGGGTDTQYF. As DNA, the CDR3 is TGTGCCAGCACCAAACAGGGGGGAGGCACAGATACGCAGTATTTT. Full variable domain (rest looked up from reference TRBV2 and TRBJ2-3): EPEVTQTPSHQVTQMGQEVILRCVPISNHLYFYWYRQILGQKVEFLVSFYNNEISEKSEIFDDQFSVERPDGSNFTLKIRSTKLEDSAMYFCASTKQGGGTDTQYFGPGTRLTVL.

This chain connects TRBV6-6 to TRBJ2-1; D is unresolved. CDR3 length: 13 residues. V shed 4 bases and J shed 4 bases, with 8 bases lying between them. The V gene's germline CDR1 is MNHNY and CDR2 SVGAGI (reference sequence). The CDR3: CASSLASYNEQFF. CDR3 DNA: TGTGCCAGCAGTTTGGCTTCGTACAATGAGCAGTTCTTC.

The V call is TRBV28, the J call TRBJ2-3, with 9 nucleotides matching TRBD1. The CDR3 runs 13 residues. Germline CDR1 MDHEN, CDR2 SYDVKM. The J segment lost 5 bases and the V segment lost 11 bases, leaving 8 bases of the junction unmatched. CDR3 sequence reads: CAWGDRVRDTQYF. For the CDR3, the DNA is TGTGCCTGGGGGGACAGGGTCAGAGATACGCAGTATTTT.

Written as DNA, the CDR3 is TGCGCCAGCAGCGCCCAGCGGGGGGATGAGCAGTTCTTC. It specifies CASSAQRGDEQFF. The chain carries TRBV5-1 and TRBJ2-1; 9 bases are a match to TRBD2. The germline CDR1 and CDR2 sequences are SGHRS and YFSETQ. Trimming removed 4 bases from V and 8 bases from J; junction bases left unmatched: 4. The CDR3 has 13 amino acids.

V gene TRBV4-3 combines with J gene TRBJ1-4, with 7 nucleotides matching TRBD1. CDR1 and CDR2 (germline): LGHNA, YSLEER. CDR3 size: 14 residues. The ends lost 4 bases at V and 7 bases at J; junction bases unmatched: 6. The CDR3 DNA reads as TGCGCCAGCAGCCGGCAAGGGGGCGGTGAAAAACTGTTTTTT. Translated: CASSRQGGGEKLFF.

The chain joins TRBV28 to TRBJ2-1; D gene ambiguous. The CDR3 spans 15 residues. Germline V gene lookup returns CDR1 MDHEN and CDR2 SYDVKM. Trimming stripped 3 bases from V and 3 bases from J, with 12 bases between. The CDR3: CASSFQTQFYNEQFF. DNA of the CDR3: TGTGCCAGCAGTTTCCAAACACAGTTCTACAATGAGCAGTTCTTC.

The chain joins TRBV6-6 to TRBJ1-1; possible D gene TRBD1, 5 bases. The CDR3 spans 14 residues. CDR1 and CDR2 from the germline V gene are MNHNY and SVGAGI (reference sequence). V was pared by 6 bases and J by 4 bases, with 15 bases between. Here the CDR3 reads CASRPQGGATEAFF. The CDR3 coding sequence is TGTGCCAGCAGACCTCAGGGAGGGGCCACTGAAGCTTTCTTT.

This clone was picked up a small number of times. The chain combines TRBV19 with TRBJ1-2, with D unresolved. CDR3 size: 12 residues. V gave up 2 bases and J gave up 6 bases, with 7 bases separating them. The V gene's germline CDR1 is LNHDA and CDR2 SQIVND (reference sequence). The CDR3 is CASSILGDGYTF. CDR3 bases: TGTGCCAGTAGTATACTCGGGGATGGCTACACCTTC. The whole variable domain, remainder taken from reference TRBV19 and TRBJ1-2, is DGGITQSPKYLFRKEGQNVTLSCEQNLNHDAMYWYRQDPGQGLRLIYYSQIVNDFQKGDIAEGYSVSREKKESFPLTVTSAQKNPTAFYLCASSILGDGYTFGSGTRLTVV.

The V gene is TRBV7-2, the J gene TRBJ2-7; 7 bases fit TRBD1. The CDR3 sequence is 15 residues long. The ends lost 2 bases at V and 0 bases at J; junction bases unmatched: 4. Germline loops: CDR1 SGHTA, CDR2 FQGNSA. Here the CDR3 reads CASSLTGQPSYEQYF. CDR3 in DNA: TGTGCCAGCAGCTTAACGGGACAGCCCTCCTACGAGCAGTACTTC.

The gene calls are TRBV5-4 and TRBJ2-2; D might be TRBD2 (6 bases). V was shortened by 1 base and J by 5 bases, with 9 bases between the two germline ends. Per germline, CDR1 SGHNT and CDR2 YYREEE (reference sequence). The length of the CDR3 is 14 residues. The CDR3, as DNA: TGTGCCAGCAGCTTGAGAGGAGGGACCGGGGAGCTGTTTTTT. Encoded protein: CASSLRGGTGELFF.

This clone turned up a few times. The V and J genes are TRBV7-9 and TRBJ1-1, with D possibly matching TRBD1 (5 bases). CDR3 size: 14 residues. V shed 1 base and J shed 0 bases, with 6 bases lying between them. The V gene's germline CDR1 is SEHNR and CDR2 FQNEAQ (reference sequence). The CDR3 DNA sequence: TGTGCCAGCAGCTTAGGACAGATGAACACTGAAGCTTTCTTT. It is translated as CASSLGQMNTEAFF.

This clone was counted between two and nine times. The V and J genes are TRBV1 and TRBJ2-1; TRBD2, as called in the table, went unchecked against the DNA. TRBV1 is designated a pseudogene. The CDR3 spans 17 residues. This CDR3 is CTSSRISMRASYNEQFF. CDR3 nucleotide sequence: TGCACCAGCAGCCGTATTTCTATGCGGGCGAGCTACAATGAGCAGTTCTTC.

The CDR3: CASSFLGGGRTAGETQYF. The DNA for the CDR3 is TGTGCCAGCAGCTTTTTAGGCGGGGGGCGGACGGCGGGAGAGACCCAGTACTTC. The chain joins TRBV11-2 to TRBJ2-5, with TRBD2 matching 8 bases. V lost 3 bases, J lost 4 bases, and 16 bases stayed unmatched. Germline V gene data show CDR1 as SGHAT and CDR2 as FQNNGV. CDR3 size: 18 residues.

The J gene is TRBJ2-5, the V gene TRBV6-6, with D tentatively TRBD2 (6 bases). Germline V CDR1 and CDR2: MNHNY, SVGAGI (reference sequence). V was clipped by 5 bases and J by 5 bases, with 9 bases between them. The CDR3 runs 12 residues. CDR3 region: CASSPRGETQYF. CDR3 DNA: TGTGCCAGCAGTCCCCGGGGGGAGACCCAGTACTTC.

The V and J genes are TRBV19 and TRBJ2-1, with 13 nucleotides matching TRBD2. The CDR3 is 19 amino acids. Germline V gives CDR1 LNHDA, CDR2 SQIVND (reference sequence). Trimming cost V 3 bases and J 1 base; bases outside gene matches: 9. CDR3 amino acids: CASSIRLAGGQGSYNEQFF. As DNA, the CDR3 is TGTGCCAGTAGTATCAGACTAGCGGGAGGCCAGGGGTCCTACAATGAGCAGTTCTTC. Together with reference TRBV19 and TRBJ2-1, the CDR3 gives the full variable domain: DGGITQSPKYLFRKEGQNVTLSCEQNLNHDAMYWYRQDPGQGLRLIYYSQIVNDFQKGDIAEGYSVSREKKESFPLTVTSAQKNPTAFYLCASSIRLAGGQGSYNEQFFGPGTRLTVL.

The chain joins TRBV2 to TRBJ1-4; D is undetermined. Germline V lookup: CDR1 SNHLY, CDR2 FYNNEI. The CDR3 contains 11 residues. Trimming left V 3 bases short and J 17 bases short, with 13 bases between. The DNA for the CDR3 is TGTGCCAGCAGTGAGACCACAGTGCCCTTTTTT. It specifies CASSETTVPFF.

The chain combines TRBV9 with TRBJ2-1; 12 nucleotides line up with TRBD2. This CDR3 has 21 residues. Germline V gene data show CDR1 as SGDLS and CDR2 as YYNGEE. V lost 0 bases, J lost 0 bases, and 13 bases stayed unmatched. CDR3 DNA: TGTGCCAGCAGCGTAGGGGAGTCGACCAGGACTAGCGGGAACTCCTACAATGAGCAGTTCTTC. As protein: CASSVGESTRTSGNSYNEQFF.

V gene TRBV18 combines with J gene TRBJ2-5, with D possibly TRBD2 on 6 matching bases. Germline CDR1 and CDR2: KGHSH and LQKENI. Deletions cut 0 bases from V and 2 bases from J, with 16 bases between. This CDR3 is built from 17 residues. For the CDR3, the DNA is TGTGCCAGCTCACCACCGGGTGGAACTAGCAGTCAAGAGACCCAGTACTTC. As protein: CASSPPGGTSSQETQYF.